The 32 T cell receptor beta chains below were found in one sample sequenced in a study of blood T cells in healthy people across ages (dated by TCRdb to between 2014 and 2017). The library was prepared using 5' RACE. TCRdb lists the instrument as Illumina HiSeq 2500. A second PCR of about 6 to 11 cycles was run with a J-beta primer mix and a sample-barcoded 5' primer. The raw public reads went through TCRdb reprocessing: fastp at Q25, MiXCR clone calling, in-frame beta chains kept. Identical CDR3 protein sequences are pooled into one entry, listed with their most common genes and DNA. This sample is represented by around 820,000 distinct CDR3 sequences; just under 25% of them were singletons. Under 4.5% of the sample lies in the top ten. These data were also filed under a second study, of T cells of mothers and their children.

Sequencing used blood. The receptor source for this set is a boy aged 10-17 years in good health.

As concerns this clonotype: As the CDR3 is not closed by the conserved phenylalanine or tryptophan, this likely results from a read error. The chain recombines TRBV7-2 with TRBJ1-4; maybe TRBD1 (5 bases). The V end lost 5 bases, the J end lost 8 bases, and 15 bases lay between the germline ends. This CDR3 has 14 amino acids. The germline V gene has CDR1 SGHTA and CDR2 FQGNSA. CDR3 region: CASSPRQGREKLFL. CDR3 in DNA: TGTGCCAGCAGCCCTCGCCAGGGCCGGGAAAAACTGTTTTTA.

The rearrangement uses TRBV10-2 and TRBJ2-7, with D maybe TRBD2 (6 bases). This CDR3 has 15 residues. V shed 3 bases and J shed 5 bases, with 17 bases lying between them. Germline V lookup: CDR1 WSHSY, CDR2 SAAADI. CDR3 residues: CASSDPTRVVNEQYF. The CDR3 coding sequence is TGCGCCAGCAGTGATCCGACTAGAGTCGTGAACGAGCAGTACTTC.

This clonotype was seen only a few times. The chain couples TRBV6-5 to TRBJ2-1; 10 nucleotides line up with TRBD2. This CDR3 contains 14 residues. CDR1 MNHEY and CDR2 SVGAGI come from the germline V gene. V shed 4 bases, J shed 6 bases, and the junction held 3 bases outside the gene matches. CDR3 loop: CASSSRTSGNEQFF. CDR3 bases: TGTGCCAGCAGTTCGAGGACTAGCGGCAATGAGCAGTTCTTC.

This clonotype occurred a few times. The CDR3 sequence is CASSNDRGSGIQYF. The DNA for the CDR3 is TGTGCCAGCAGCAATGACAGGGGTTCGGGCATTCAGTACTTC. The V call is TRBV5-6, the J call TRBJ2-4, with TRBD1 identical over 8 bases. Germline CDR1 and CDR2: SGHDT and YYEEEE. After removal of 4 bases from V and 9 bases from J, the junction contained 9 bases not matched to a gene. This CDR3 region has 14 residues.

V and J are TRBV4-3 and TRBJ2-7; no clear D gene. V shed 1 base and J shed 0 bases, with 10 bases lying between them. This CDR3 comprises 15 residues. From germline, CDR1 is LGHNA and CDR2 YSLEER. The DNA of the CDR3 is TGCGCCAGCAGCCAAGGTCGGTTTAGCTCCTACGAGCAGTACTTC. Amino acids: CASSQGRFSSYEQYF.

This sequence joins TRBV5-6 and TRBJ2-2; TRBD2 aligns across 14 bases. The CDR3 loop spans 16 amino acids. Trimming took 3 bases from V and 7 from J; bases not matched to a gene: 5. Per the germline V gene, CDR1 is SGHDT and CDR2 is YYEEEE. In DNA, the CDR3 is TGTGCCAGCAGCTCCGGGACTAGCGGGAGTTTCGGGGAGCTGTTTTTT. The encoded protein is CASSSGTSGSFGELFF.

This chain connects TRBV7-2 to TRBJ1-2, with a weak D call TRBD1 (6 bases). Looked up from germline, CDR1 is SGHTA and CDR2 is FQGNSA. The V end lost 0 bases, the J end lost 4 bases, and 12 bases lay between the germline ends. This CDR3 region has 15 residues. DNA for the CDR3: TGTGCCAGCAGCTTAGCCCAGGGGCCTACCTATGGCTACACCTTC. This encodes CASSLAQGPTYGYTF. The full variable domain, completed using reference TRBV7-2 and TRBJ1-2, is GAGVSQSPSNKVTEKGKDVELRCDPISGHTALYWYRQSLGQGLEFLIYFQGNSAPDKSGLPSDRFSAERTGGSVSTLTIQRTQQEDSAVYLCASSLAQGPTYGYTFGSGTRLTVV.

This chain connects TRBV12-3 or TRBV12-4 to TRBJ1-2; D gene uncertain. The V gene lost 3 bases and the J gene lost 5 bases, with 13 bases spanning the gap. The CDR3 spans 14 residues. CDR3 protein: CASSFANNGYGYTF. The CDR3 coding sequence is TGTGCCAGCAGTTTTGCTAACAACGGGTATGGCTACACCTTC.

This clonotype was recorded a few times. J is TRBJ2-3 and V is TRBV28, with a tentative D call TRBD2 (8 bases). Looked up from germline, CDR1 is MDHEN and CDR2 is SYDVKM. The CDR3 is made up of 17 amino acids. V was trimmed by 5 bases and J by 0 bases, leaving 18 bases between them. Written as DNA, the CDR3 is TGTGCCAGCAGTCAGGGGGGGTCTAGCGGGAGCACAGATACGCAGTATTTT. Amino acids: CASSQGGSSGSTDTQYF.

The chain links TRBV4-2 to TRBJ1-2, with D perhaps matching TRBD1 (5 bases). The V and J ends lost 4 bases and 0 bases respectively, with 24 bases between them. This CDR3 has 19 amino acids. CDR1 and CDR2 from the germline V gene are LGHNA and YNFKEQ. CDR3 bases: TGTGCCAGCAGCCCCAAGGGTTCTCCCAAGGGGTTAGCTAACTATGGCTACACCTTC. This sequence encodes CASSPKGSPKGLANYGYTF.

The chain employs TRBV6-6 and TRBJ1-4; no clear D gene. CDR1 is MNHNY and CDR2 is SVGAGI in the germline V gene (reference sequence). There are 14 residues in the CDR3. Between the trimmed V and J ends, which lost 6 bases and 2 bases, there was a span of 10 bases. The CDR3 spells CASSHSSTNEKLFF. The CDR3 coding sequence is TGTGCCAGCAGCCACAGCAGTACTAATGAAAAACTGTTTTTT.

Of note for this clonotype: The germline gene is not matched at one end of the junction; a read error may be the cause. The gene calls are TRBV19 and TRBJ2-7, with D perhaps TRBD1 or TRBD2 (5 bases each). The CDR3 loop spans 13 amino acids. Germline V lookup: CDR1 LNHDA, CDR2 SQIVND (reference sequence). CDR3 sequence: CASSMGESYVQYF. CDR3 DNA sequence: TGTGCCAGTAGTATGGGGGAGTCCTACGTGCAGTACTTC.

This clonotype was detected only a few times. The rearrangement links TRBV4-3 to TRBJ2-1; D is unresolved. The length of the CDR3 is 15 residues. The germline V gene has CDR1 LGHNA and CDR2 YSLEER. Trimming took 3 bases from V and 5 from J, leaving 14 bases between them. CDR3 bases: TGCGCCAGCAGCCACAGGTTCTTCTCTGACAATGAGCAGTTCTTC. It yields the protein CASSHRFFSDNEQFF.

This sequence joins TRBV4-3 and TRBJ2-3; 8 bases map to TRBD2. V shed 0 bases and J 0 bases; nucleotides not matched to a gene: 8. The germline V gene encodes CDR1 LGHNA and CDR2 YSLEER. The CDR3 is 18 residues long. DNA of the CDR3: TGCGCCAGCAGCCAAGATTTACGGGGGGGGGTTAGCACAGATACGCAGTATTTT. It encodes CASSQDLRGGVSTDTQYF.

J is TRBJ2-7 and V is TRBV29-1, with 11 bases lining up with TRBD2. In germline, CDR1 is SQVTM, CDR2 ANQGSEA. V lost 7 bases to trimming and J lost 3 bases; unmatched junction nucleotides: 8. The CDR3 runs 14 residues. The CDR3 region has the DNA TGCAGCGCTCAGACAGGGACTAGCGGCTACGAGCAGTACTTC. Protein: CSAQTGTSGYEQYF.

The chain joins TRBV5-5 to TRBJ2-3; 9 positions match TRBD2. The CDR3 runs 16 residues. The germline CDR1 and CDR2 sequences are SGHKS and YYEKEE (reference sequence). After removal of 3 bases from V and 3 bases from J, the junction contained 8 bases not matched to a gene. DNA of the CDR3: TGTGCCAGCAGCTCCTGGACTAGCGCTGTAACAGATACGCAGTATTTT. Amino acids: CASSSWTSAVTDTQYF.

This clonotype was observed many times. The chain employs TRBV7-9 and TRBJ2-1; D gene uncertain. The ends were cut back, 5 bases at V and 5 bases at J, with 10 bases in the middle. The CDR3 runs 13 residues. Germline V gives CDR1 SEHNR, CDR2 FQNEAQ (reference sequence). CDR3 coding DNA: TGTGCCAGCAGCCTGCCCTTTAACAATGAGCAGTTCTTC. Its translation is CASSLPFNNEQFF.

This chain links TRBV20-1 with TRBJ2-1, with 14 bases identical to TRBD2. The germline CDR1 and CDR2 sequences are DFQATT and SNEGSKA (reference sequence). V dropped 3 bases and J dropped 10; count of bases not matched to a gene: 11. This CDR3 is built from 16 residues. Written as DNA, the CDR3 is TGCAGTGCTAGGTTTTCAAAGGGACTAGCGGGAGCGGAGCAGTTCTTC. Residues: CSARFSKGLAGAEQFF.

CDR3 in DNA: TGTGCCAGCAGTAGCCTGGGGACCGGGGAGCTGTTTTTT. It is translated as CASSSLGTGELFF. This rearrangement joins TRBV6-6 to TRBJ2-2; the D is unclear. V lost 5 bases to trimming and J lost 5 bases, with 9 bases between them. The CDR3 has 13 residues. Germline V CDR1 and CDR2: MNHNY, SVGAGI (reference sequence).

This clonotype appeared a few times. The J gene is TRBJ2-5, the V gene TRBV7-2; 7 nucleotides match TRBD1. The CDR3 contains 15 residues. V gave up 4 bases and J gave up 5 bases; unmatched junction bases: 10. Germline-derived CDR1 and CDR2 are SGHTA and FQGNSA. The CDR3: CASSSLQGGGETQYF. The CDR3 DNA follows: TGTGCCAGCAGCTCCCTCCAAGGGGGCGGTGAGACCCAGTACTTC.

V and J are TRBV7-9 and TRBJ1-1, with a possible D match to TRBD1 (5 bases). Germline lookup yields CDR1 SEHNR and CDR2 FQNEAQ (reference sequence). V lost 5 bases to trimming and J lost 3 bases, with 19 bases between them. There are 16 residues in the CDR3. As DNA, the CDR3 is TGTGCCAGCAGCGACCCCCCGGGACTGACGTACACTGAAGCTTTCTTT. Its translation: CASSDPPGLTYTEAFF.

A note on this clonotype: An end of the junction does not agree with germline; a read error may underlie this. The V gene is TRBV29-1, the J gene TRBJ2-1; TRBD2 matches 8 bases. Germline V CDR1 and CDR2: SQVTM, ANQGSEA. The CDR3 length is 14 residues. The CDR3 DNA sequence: TGCAGCGCTGAAGAAGCGGGGGTCAACAATGAGCAGTTCTTC. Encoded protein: CSAEEAGVNNEQFF.

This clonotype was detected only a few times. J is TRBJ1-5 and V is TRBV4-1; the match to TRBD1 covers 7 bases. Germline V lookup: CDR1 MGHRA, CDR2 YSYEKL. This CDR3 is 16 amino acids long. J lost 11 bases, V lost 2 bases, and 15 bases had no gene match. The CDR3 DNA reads TGCGCCAGCAGCCAAACTGGGACAGCGGGGGACAGATCCCAGCATTTT. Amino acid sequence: CASSQTGTAGDRSQHF.

CDR3 nucleotides: TGTGCCAGCGCCCTAGCGGCCTCCTACGAGCAGTACTTC. The encoded protein is CASALAASYEQYF. V and J are TRBV2 and TRBJ2-7; 7 bases agree with TRBD2. J lost 0 bases, V lost 8 bases, and 4 bases had no gene match. There are 13 residues in the CDR3. The germline V gene has CDR1 SNHLY and CDR2 FYNNEI.

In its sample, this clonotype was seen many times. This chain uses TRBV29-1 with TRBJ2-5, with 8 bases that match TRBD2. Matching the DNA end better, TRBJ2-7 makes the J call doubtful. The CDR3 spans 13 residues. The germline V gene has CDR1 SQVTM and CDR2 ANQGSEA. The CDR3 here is CSVVLAGSYEQYF. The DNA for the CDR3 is TGCAGCGTTGTATTAGCGGGGTCCTACGAGCAGTACTTC.

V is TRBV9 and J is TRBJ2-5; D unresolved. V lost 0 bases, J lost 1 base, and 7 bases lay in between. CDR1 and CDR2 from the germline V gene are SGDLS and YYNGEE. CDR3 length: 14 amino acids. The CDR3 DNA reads TGTGCCAGCAGCGTAGGCAGGAGCCAAGAGACCCAGTACTTC. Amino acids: CASSVGRSQETQYF.

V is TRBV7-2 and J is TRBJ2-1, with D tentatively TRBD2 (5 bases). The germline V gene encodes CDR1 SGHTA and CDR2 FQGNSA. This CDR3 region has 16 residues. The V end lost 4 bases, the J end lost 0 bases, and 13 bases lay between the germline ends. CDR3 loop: CASSSIALSSYNEQFF. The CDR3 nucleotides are TGTGCCAGCAGCTCGATAGCGCTAAGCTCCTACAATGAGCAGTTCTTC.

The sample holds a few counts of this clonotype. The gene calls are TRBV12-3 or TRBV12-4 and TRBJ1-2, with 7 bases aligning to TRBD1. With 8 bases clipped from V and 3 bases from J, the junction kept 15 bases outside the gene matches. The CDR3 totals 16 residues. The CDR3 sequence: CASVAFPTQGHYGYTF. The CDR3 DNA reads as TGTGCCAGCGTCGCCTTTCCTACACAGGGGCACTATGGCTACACCTTC.

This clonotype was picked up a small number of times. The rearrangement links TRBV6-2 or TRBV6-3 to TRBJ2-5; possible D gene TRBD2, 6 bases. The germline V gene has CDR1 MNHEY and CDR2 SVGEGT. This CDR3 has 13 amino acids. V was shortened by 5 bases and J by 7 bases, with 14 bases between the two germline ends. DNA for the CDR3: TGTGCCAGCAGTACTGGAGGGAAGGGGACCCAGTACTTC. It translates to CASSTGGKGTQYF.

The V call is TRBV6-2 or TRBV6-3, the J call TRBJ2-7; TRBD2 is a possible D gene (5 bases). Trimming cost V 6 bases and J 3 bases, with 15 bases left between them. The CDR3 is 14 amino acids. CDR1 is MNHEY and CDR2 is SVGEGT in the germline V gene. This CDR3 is CASRSSPSVYEQYF. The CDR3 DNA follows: TGTGCCAGCAGGTCTAGCCCTTCGGTCTACGAGCAGTACTTC.

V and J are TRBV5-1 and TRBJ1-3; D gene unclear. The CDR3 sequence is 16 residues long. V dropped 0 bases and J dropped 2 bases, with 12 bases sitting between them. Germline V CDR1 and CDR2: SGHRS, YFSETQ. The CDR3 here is CASSLGGWRTGNTIYF. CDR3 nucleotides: TGCGCCAGCAGCTTGGGTGGTTGGAGGACTGGAAACACCATATATTTT.

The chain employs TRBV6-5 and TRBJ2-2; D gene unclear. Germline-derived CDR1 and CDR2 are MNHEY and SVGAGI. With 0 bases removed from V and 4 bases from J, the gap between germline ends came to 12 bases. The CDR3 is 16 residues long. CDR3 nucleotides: TGTGCCAGCAGTTACTCCGGGTATCCAGGCACCGGGGAGCTGTTTTTT. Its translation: CASSYSGYPGTGELFF.